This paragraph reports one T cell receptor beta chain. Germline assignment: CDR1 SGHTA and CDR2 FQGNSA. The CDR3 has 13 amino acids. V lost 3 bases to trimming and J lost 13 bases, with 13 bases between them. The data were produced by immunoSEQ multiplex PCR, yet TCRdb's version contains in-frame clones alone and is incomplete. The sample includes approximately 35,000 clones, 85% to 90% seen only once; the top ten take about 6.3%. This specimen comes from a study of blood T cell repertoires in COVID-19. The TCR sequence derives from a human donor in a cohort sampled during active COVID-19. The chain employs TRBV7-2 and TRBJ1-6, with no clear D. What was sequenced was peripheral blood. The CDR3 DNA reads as TGTGCCAGCAGCTTCCTCAATGCGGGTCCCCTCCACTTT. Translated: CASSFLNAGPLHF.